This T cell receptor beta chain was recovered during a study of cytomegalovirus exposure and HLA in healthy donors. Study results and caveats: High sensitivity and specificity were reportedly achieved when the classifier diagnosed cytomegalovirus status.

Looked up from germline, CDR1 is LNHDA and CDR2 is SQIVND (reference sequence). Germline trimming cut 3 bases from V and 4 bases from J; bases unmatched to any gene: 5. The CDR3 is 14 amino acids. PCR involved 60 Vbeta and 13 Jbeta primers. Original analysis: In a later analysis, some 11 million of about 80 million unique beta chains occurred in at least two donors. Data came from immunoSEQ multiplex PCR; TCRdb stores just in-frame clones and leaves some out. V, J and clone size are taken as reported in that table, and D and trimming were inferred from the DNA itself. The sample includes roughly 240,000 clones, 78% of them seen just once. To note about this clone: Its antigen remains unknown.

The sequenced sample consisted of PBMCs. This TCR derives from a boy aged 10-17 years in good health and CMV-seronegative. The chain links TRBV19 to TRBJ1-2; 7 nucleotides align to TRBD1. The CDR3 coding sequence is TGTGCCAGTAGTATGGACAGGCTATCCTATGGCTACACCTTC. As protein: CASSMDRLSYGYTF.